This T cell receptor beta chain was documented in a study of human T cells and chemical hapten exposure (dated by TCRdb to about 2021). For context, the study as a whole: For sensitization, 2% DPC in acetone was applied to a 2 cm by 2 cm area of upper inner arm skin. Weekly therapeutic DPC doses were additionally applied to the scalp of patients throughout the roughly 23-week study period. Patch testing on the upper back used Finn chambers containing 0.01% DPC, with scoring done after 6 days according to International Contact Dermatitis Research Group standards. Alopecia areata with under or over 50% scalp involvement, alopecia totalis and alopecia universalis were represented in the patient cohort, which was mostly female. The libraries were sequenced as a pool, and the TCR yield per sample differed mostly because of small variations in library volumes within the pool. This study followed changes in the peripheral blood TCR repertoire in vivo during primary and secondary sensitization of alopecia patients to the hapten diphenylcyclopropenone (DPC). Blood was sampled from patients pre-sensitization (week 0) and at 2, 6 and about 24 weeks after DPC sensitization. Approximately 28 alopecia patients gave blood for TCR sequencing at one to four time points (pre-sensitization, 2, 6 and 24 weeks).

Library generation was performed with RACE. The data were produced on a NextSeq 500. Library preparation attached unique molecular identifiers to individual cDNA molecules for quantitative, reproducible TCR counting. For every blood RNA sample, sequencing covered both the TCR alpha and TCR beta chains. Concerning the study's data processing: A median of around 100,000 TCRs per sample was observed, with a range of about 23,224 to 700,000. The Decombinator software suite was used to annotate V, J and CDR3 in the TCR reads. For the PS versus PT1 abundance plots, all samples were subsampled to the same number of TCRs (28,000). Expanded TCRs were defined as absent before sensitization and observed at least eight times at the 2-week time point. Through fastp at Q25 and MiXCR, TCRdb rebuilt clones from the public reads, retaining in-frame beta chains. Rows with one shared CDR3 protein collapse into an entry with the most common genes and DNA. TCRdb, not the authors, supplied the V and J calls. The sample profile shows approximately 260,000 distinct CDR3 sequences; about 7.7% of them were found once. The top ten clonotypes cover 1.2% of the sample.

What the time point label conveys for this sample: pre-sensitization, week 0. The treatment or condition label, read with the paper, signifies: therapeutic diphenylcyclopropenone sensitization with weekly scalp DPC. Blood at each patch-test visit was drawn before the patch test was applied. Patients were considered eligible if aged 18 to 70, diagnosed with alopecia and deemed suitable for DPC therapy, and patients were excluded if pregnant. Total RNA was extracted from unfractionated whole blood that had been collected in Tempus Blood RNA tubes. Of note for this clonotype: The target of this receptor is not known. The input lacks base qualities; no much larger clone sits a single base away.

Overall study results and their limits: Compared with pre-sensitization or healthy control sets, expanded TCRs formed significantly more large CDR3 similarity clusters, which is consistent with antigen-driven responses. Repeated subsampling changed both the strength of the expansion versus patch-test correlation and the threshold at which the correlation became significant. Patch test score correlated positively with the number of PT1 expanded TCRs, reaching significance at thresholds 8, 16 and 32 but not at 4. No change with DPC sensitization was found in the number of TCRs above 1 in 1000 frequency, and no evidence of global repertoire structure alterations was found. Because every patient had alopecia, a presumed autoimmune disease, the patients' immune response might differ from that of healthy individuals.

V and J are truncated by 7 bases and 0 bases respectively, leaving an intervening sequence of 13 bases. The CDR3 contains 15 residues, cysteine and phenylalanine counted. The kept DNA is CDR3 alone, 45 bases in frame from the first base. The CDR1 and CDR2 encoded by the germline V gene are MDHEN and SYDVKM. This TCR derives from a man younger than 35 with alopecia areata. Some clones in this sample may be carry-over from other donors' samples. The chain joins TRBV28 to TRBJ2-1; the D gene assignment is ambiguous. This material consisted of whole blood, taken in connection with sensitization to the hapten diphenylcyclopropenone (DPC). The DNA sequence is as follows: TGTGCCAGCAAAACGAGTACCGTCTCCTACAATGAGCAGTTCTTC. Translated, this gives CASKTSTVSYNEQFF.